Following are 8 T cell receptor beta chains from one sample sequenced in a study of cytomegalovirus exposure and HLA in healthy donors. The study ran its PCR with 60 Vbeta and 13 Jbeta primers. This table comes from immunoSEQ multiplex PCR, and its TCRdb copy is limited to in-frame clones, with some not included. The table has 110,000 to 150,000 clones, 60% to 80% seen once. The sample taken for sequencing was PBMCs. These receptors originate from a woman younger than 45 in good health and CMV-seronegative.

The genes are TRBV4-1 and TRBJ1-2; TRBD1 is a possible D gene (6 bases). This CDR3 contains 17 residues. Germline values: CDR1 MGHRA, CDR2 YSYEKL. Between the trimmed V and J ends, which lost 1 base and 2 bases, there was a span of 17 bases. CDR3 DNA sequence: TGCGCCAGCAGCCAAGGCTTGCGGGGGCCGTCAAACTATGGCTACACCTTC. Protein sequence: CASSQGLRGPSNYGYTF.

The rearrangement links TRBV30 to TRBJ2-3, with 11 bases matching TRBD2. CDR3 length: 16 amino acids. The trim removed 4 bases at V and 5 bases at J, leaving 11 bases unmatched. The germline V gene has CDR1 GTSNPN and CDR2 SVGIG (reference sequence). CDR3 DNA sequence: TGTGCCTGGAATTTAGCGGGGGGGGGTGGTGGAGATACGCAGTATTTT. Amino acid sequence: CAWNLAGGGGGDTQYF.

As concerns this clone: Other DNA sequences within the sample encode an identical CDR3. The chain uses TRBV7-9 and TRBJ1-1; D uncertain. V dropped 1 base and J dropped 5 bases, with 8 bases sitting between them. CDR1 and CDR2 (germline): SEHNR, FQNEAQ (reference sequence). The length of the CDR3 is 13 residues. The CDR3 DNA follows: TGTGCCAGCAGCTTAGGAGGAGGGACTGAAGCTTTCTTT. Translating gives CASSLGGGTEAFF.

The J gene is TRBJ1-2, the V gene TRBV28; 7 bases align to TRBD1. In germline, CDR1 is MDHEN, CDR2 SYDVKM. The CDR3 sequence is 13 residues long. Germline trimming cut 6 bases from V and 5 bases from J; bases unmatched to any gene: 6. CDR3 sequence: CASRAGTDYGYTF. CDR3 in DNA: TGTGCCAGCAGGGCCGGGACAGATTATGGCTACACCTTC.

This clone was observed a handful of times. This chain connects TRBV7-7 to TRBJ2-1, with 10 bases lining up with TRBD2. CDR3 length: 12 residues. Germline loops: CDR1 SSHAT, CDR2 FNYEAQ (reference sequence). The CDR3 sequence: CASGDSGGPKFF. CDR3 DNA sequence: TGTGCTAGCGGAGATAGCGGGGGGCCAAAGTTCTTC.

This chain links TRBV10-3 with TRBJ2-4; possible D gene TRBD2, 6 bases. Germline lookup yields CDR1 ENHRY and CDR2 SYGVKD. There are 15 residues in the CDR3. Between the trimmed V and J ends, which lost 4 bases and 8 bases, there was a span of 18 bases. The CDR3 region has the DNA TGTGCCATCAGTGTGGAGGGAGGAAACTACGACATTCAGTACTTC. This translates into CAISVEGGNYDIQYF.

This clone has only a few counts. The J gene is TRBJ2-4, the V gene TRBV18; the match to TRBD1 covers 7 bases. The CDR3 contains 13 residues. The V gene's germline CDR1 is KGHSH and CDR2 LQKENI. The ends lost 1 base at V and 8 bases at J; junction bases unmatched: 2. The CDR3 region has the DNA TGTGCCAGCTCACCACAGGGGGCTGACATTCAGTACTTC. Translating gives CASSPQGADIQYF.

This chain links TRBV7-9 with TRBJ2-3; possibly TRBD2 for D (6 bases). Germline CDR1 reads SEHNR; CDR2 reads FQNEAQ (reference sequence). The CDR3 has 14 amino acids. V gave up 5 bases and J gave up 1 base, with 10 bases separating them. CDR3 protein: CASSRSGGTDTQYF. In DNA form, the CDR3 reads TGTGCCAGCAGCCGGTCGGGGGGCACAGATACGCAGTATTTT.